The following is a T cell receptor (beta chain) sequence with its context. No cognate antigen has been identified for it. Within one base of it there is no much larger clone, and no base qualities were kept. TCRbeta CDR3 regions were amplified from genomic DNA using the immunoSEQ Assay, a bias-controlled multiplex PCR. The study's own analysis went as follows. Within the assay, amplification of reference gene primers was used to estimate how many nucleated cells each sample contained. Sequence reads were collapsed and filtered to measure the absolute abundance of every unique TCRbeta CDR3 rearrangement. Productive Simpson clonality was computed per sample as the square root of Simpson's diversity index over productive rearrangements. In TCRdb, the immuneACCESS table is reduced to in-frame sequences with V and J assigned. These tables do not hold every clone; where another copy was compared, an unresolved V gene accounts for under half, and the others remain unexplained. V, J and clone size were drawn from that table, and D and trimming were deduced from the DNA. This sample comprises around 200,000 clones, approximately 85% of them detected only once. The top ten clonotypes cover under 3.5% of the sample.

This specimen comes from a study of blood T cell repertoires in COVID-19 (dated by TCRdb to 2018 to 2021). For the study in its entirety: Samples from collaborators originated in the United States, Italy and Spain and spanned both the acute and convalescent phases of COVID-19. Samples were obtained from the ongoing ImmuneRACE study (first 160 participants) and from about 1,300 subjects provided by 6 global collaborators. Subjects who had been exposed to COVID-19, were actively infected with it, or had recovered from it provided the deeply sampled blood TCRbeta repertoires that made up the dataset. Where HLA class I and class II types were available, the types were taken from metadata supplied by the sample provider, not from assay-based typing. The material from the prospective study consisted of cDNA or gDNA derived from T cells, B-cell-depleted T cells, or PBMCs. The repertoires were released in a freely available public database intended as a resource for research on the immune response to SARS-CoV-2. Sample metadata almost always included a de-identified subject ID, COVID-19 status, age in years and sex. On the study overall, not on this receptor specifically: The quantity of clinical and demographic metadata differed by source and by participant and was supplied without curation.

Each collaborating institution followed its own protocols to collect whole blood in K2EDTA tubes. For TCRbeta analysis, collaborators shipped samples as frozen whole blood, isolated PBMCs, or DNA extracted from either of those sample types. V is shortened by 2 bases, J by 3 bases, and the region joining them spans 17 bases. There are 16 amino acids in the CDR3, from cysteine to phenylalanine inclusive. The kept DNA is CDR3 alone, 48 bases in frame from the first base. CDR1 and CDR2 are drawn from the germline V gene (reference sequence): SEHNR, FQNEAQ. This clonotype originated in a man aged 60 to 69 with acute or convalescent COVID-19. Material: peripheral blood. Recombination joined TRBV7-9 with TRBJ2-7; the D region possibly corresponds to TRBD1 (6 bases align). The DNA reads TGTGCCAGCAGCTTAACTACAGGGCTGAGGGGCTACGAGCAGTACTTC. It translates to CASSLTTGLRGYEQYF.